The next 21 T cell receptor beta chains were all read from a single sample in a study of blood T cell repertoires in COVID-19 (dated by TCRdb to 2020 to 2022). Libraries were made using the immunoSEQ multiplex PCR assay. TCRdb mirrors the immuneACCESS table, restricted to in-frame sequences. Some clones are absent from its copies; in checked studies, under half trace to an unresolved V gene, and the reason for the others is unknown. The sample yields just under 350,000 clones; over 70% were counted once. Almost 3% of the sample is held by the ten biggest clonotypes. The sample comprised peripheral blood. The receptor source for this set is a man in his thirties or forties with active or convalescent COVID-19.

The chain links TRBV7-2 to TRBJ2-7, with 10 bases aligning to TRBD2. The V and J ends lost 4 bases and 3 bases, in that order; junction bases with no gene match: 0. This CDR3 is 13 amino acids long. CDR1 is SGHTA, CDR2 FQGNSA, per germline. The CDR3, as DNA: TGTGCCAGCAGCTCTAGCGGGGGCTACGAGCAGTACTTC. It specifies CASSSSGGYEQYF.

CDR3 region: CASSPRDGQPQHF. The CDR3 nucleotides are TGTGCCAGCAGCCCCAGGGATGGTCAGCCCCAGCATTTT. V gene TRBV7-3 combines with J gene TRBJ1-5; tentative D call: TRBD1 (5 bases). Trimming took 5 bases from V and 6 from J, leaving 11 bases between them. This CDR3 region has 13 residues. Germline V gene lookup returns CDR1 SGHTA and CDR2 FQGTGA.

This chain connects TRBV18 to TRBJ1-1, with a weak D call TRBD1 (5 bases). Germline CDR1 reads KGHSH; CDR2 reads LQKENI. V was cut by 3 bases and J by 5 bases, with 13 bases left in between. The CDR3 has 14 residues. The CDR3 is CASSPTGGTTEAFF. The DNA of the CDR3 is TGTGCCAGCTCACCCACAGGAGGGACTACTGAAGCTTTCTTT.

This chain links TRBV7-3 with TRBJ2-5; perhaps TRBD2 as D (6 bases). The germline V gene has CDR1 SGHTA and CDR2 FQGTGA. The V end lost 4 bases, the J end lost 7 bases, and 10 bases lay between the germline ends. The CDR3 runs 12 residues. As DNA, the CDR3 is TGTGCCAGCAGCTCTCCCGGGGGGACCCAGTACTTC. It yields the protein CASSSPGGTQYF. Based on the CDR3 plus reference TRBV7-3 and TRBJ2-5, the full variable domain is GAGVSQTPSNKVTEKGKYVELRCDPISGHTALYWYRQSLGQGPEFLIYFQGTGAADDSGLPNDRFFAVRPEGSVSTLKIQRTERGDSAVYLCASSSPGGTQYFGPGTRLLVL.

This sequence joins TRBV6-6 and TRBJ1-2; 7 bases align to TRBD1. This CDR3 spans 13 amino acids. Germline trimming cut 7 bases from V and 5 bases from J; bases unmatched to any gene: 7. Per germline, CDR1 MNHNY and CDR2 SVGAGI (reference sequence). The CDR3 is CASTPGDRYGYTF. The CDR3 region has the DNA TGTGCCAGCACCCCAGGGGACAGATATGGCTACACCTTC.

The rearrangement links TRBV19 to TRBJ2-1, with D possibly matching TRBD2 (7 bases). The V gene's germline CDR1 is LNHDA and CDR2 SQIVND (reference sequence). The CDR3 is 14 amino acids. V was shortened by 10 bases and J by 3 bases, with 16 bases between the two germline ends. The CDR3 bases are TGTGCCATTTCGAGGGGGGGAAGCTACAATGAGCAGTTCTTC. As protein: CAISRGGSYNEQFF.

This clone was seen only a few times. The chain carries TRBV4-1 and TRBJ1-4; 12 nucleotides match TRBD1. The germline V gene has CDR1 MGHRA and CDR2 YSYEKL. After removal of 5 bases from V and 7 bases from J, the junction contained 5 bases not matched to a gene. This CDR3 contains 15 residues. CDR3 sequence (DNA): TGCGCCAGCAGCGAGGGACAGGGGGCAGGTGAAAAACTGTTTTTT. Translating gives CASSEGQGAGEKLFF.

DNA for the CDR3: TGTGCCAGCAGTGGGGGGGGACAGGCCTTAAGGACACCCCTCCACTTT. Its translation: CASSGGGQALRTPLHF. The V and J genes are TRBV6-1 and TRBJ1-6; TRBD1 aligns across 8 bases. Germline V CDR1 and CDR2: MNHNS, SASEGT. V shed 4 bases and J 11 bases; nucleotides not matched to a gene: 13. This CDR3 comprises 16 residues.

The chain couples TRBV2 to TRBJ2-3, with 9 bases fitting TRBD2. V lost 11 bases and J lost 0; bases outside the gene matches: 3. Germline V gives CDR1 SNHLY, CDR2 FYNNEI. The CDR3 extends over 13 amino acids. CDR3 nucleotide sequence: TGTGCCCGTACTAGCGGGAGCACAGATACGCAGTATTTT. Translated, it gives CARTSGSTDTQYF. The full variable domain, with the rest looked up from reference TRBV2 and TRBJ2-3, is EPEVTQTPSHQVTQMGQEVILRCVPISNHLYFYWYRQILGQKVEFLVSFYNNEISEKSEIFDDQFSVERPDGSNFTLKIRSTKLEDSAMYFCARTSGSTDTQYFGPGTRLTVL.

The genes are TRBV1 and TRBJ2-1; no DNA check was done on the table's D call, TRBD2. TRBV1 has pseudogene status. This CDR3 has 20 residues. The CDR3 spells CTSINSAGLAGLSSYNEQFF. CDR3 DNA sequence: TGCACCAGCATCAACTCGGCCGGACTAGCGGGGCTAAGCTCCTACAATGAGCAGTTCTTC.

The chain joins TRBV5-6 to TRBJ2-7; 9 positions agree with TRBD2. V lost 4 bases, J lost 7 bases, and 9 bases stayed unmatched. CDR3 length: 14 residues. The V gene's germline CDR1 is SGHDT and CDR2 YYEEEE. CDR3 in DNA: TGTGCCAGCAGCGCGGTAGCGGGAGCGGGGGAGCAGTACTTC. It translates to CASSAVAGAGEQYF.

The V and J genes are TRBV7-3 and TRBJ1-5, with 7 nucleotides matching TRBD1. Losses at the gene ends were 5 bases for V and 3 bases for J; bases not matched to a gene: 13. The CDR3 runs to 17 residues. Germline values: CDR1 SGHTA, CDR2 FQGTGA. The CDR3 protein is CASSREGQNKFNQPQHF. The CDR3 coding sequence is TGTGCCAGCAGCCGCGAGGGACAGAATAAATTCAATCAGCCCCAGCATTTT.

CDR3 nucleotides: TGTGCCAGCAGGACCAGGGTGTCGGGTTCACCCCTCCACTTT. Its protein is CASRTRVSGSPLHF. The chain has TRBV5-6 and TRBJ1-6, with a possible D match to TRBD1 (5 bases). Trimming took off 5 bases at V and 9 bases at J, with 15 bases between the two ends. The CDR3 contains 14 residues. The germline gives CDR1 SGHDT, CDR2 YYEEEE. Based on the CDR3 plus reference TRBV5-6 and TRBJ1-6, the full variable domain is DAGVTQSPTHLIKTRGQQVTLRCSPKSGHDTVSWYQQALGQGPQFIFQYYEEEERQRGNFPDRFSGHQFPNYSSELNVNALLLGDSALYLCASRTRVSGSPLHFGNGTRLTVT.

This chain uses TRBV4-1 with TRBJ2-7; 7 bases fit TRBD1. Germline loops: CDR1 MGHRA, CDR2 YSYEKL. Germline trimming cut 2 bases from V and 0 bases from J; bases unmatched to any gene: 7. The CDR3 runs 16 residues. CDR3 coding DNA: TGCGCCAGCAGCCAACAAGGGGGCAGGGGCTCCTACGAGCAGTACTTC. This sequence encodes CASSQQGGRGSYEQYF.

This sequence joins TRBV7-9 and TRBJ1-2; TRBD1 might be the D (5 bases). The ends were cut back, 8 bases at V and 4 bases at J, with 14 bases in the middle. CDR1 is SEHNR, CDR2 FQNEAQ, per germline (reference sequence). The CDR3 runs 13 residues. The CDR3 sequence: CASGEGLAYGYTF. The DNA for the CDR3 is TGTGCCAGCGGGGAGGGGCTTGCCTATGGCTACACCTTC.

Written as DNA, the CDR3 is TGTGCCACCAGCGACAGGGGATCAAACACCGGGGAGCTGTTTTTT. Protein: CATSDRGSNTGELFF. The chain uses TRBV24-1 and TRBJ2-2; 8 positions match TRBD1. The CDR3 length is 15 residues. CDR1 is KGHDR and CDR2 is SFDVKD in the germline V gene. After removal of 7 bases from V and 2 bases from J, the junction contained 5 bases not matched to a gene.

V is TRBV24-1 and J is TRBJ1-3; tentatively, D is TRBD1 (5 bases). Germline-derived CDR1 and CDR2 are KGHDR and SFDVKD. This CDR3 is 14 amino acids long. V was trimmed by 4 bases and J by 3 bases, leaving 9 bases between them. For the CDR3, the DNA is TGTGCCACCAGTGACCCAGGGATTGGAAACACCATATATTTT. The encoded protein is CATSDPGIGNTIYF.

The CDR3 protein is CASSYTGTYEQYF. The CDR3 coding sequence is TGTGCCAGCAGTTACACAGGTACCTACGAGCAGTACTTC. V and J are TRBV12-3 or TRBV12-4 and TRBJ2-7; possible D gene TRBD1, 5 bases. Deletions cut 4 bases from V and 2 bases from J, with 9 bases between. This CDR3 contains 13 residues.

CDR3 bases: TGTGCCAGCAGCGTGACCGGGACTAGCGGGACTTACGAGCAGTACTTC. It encodes CASSVTGTSGTYEQYF. The rearrangement links TRBV9 to TRBJ2-7, with 13 bases matching TRBD2. The CDR3 is 16 residues long. Unmatched junction bases numbered 6, after V lost 2 bases and J lost 4 bases. Looked up from germline, CDR1 is SGDLS and CDR2 is YYNGEE.

This clone was observed a few times. One end of the junction varies from germline; a read error may be responsible. The CDR3 coding sequence is TGCCCCAGCAGCCGTCTCTACACCGGGGAGCTGTTTTTT. Translating gives CPSSRLYTGELFF. The rearrangement joins TRBV4-3 to TRBJ2-2, with D unclear. Germline V gene lookup returns CDR1 LGHNA and CDR2 YSLEER. The CDR3 totals 13 residues.

The J gene is TRBJ2-3, the V gene TRBV4-2; 8 bases line up with TRBD2. J was trimmed by 2 bases and V by 4 bases; bases with no gene match: 5. The CDR3 length is 15 residues. The germline gives CDR1 LGHNA, CDR2 YNFKEQ. The CDR3: CASSLGGGHTDTQYF. The CDR3 DNA sequence: TGTGCCAGCAGCCTCGGCGGGGGGCACACAGATACGCAGTATTTT.